This T cell receptor beta chain was obtained from a study of graft-versus-host responses after intestinal transplantation. Generated by immunoSEQ multiplex PCR, the TCRdb table keeps only in-frame clones and is missing some. The sample contains 120,000 or so clones, 80% to 95% of which appear only once. With respect to this clone: Its cognate antigen is unknown.

Germline V gene data show CDR1 as SQVTM and CDR2 as ANQGSEA. With 7 bases removed from V and 7 bases from J, the gap between germline ends came to 20 bases. CDR3 length: 14 amino acids. The receptor was derived from a human donor who received an intestinal transplant. This sequence joins TRBV29-1 and TRBJ2-1, with D perhaps assigned TRBD1 or TRBD2 (5 bases each). The specimen was unstimulated CD8+ T cells sorted from spleen or lymph node cells, collected before intestinal transplant. In nucleotides, the CDR3 is TGCAGCGGAGGGGACGCAACAACGGGGAATGAGCAGTTCTTC. As protein: CSGGDATTGNEQFF.